Listed below are T cell receptor beta chains from one sample, sequenced in a study of T-cell reconstitution after alpha-beta-depleted transplantation in children. TCRdb itself ran the PCR reads through MiXCR, one entry per CDR3 protein. Among some 600,000 distinct CDR3 sequences listed, 10% to 15% were seen once. The sample here was PBMCs, mostly from graft donor cells, taken 360 days after TCRalphabeta/CD19-depleted stem cell transplant. The receptors were gathered from a male patient younger than 18 who had a stem cell transplant for acute myeloid leukemia, so the T cells may come from the graft donor. Each CDR3 is given with its conserved first and last residue. Each record gives: D gene, J gene, clone size, CDR3 length, V gene, CDR3 protein, CDR3 DNA. The D gene is left open where the match is weak. Clone size is given for some rows only: seen once, a few or many times, or a class if the clone is expanded.

D: NA
J: TRBJ2-5
size: NA
length: 14
V: TRBV29-1
CDR3: CSVEARLVAETQYF
DNA: TGCAGCGTTGAAGCTCGGTTGGTCGCGGAGACCCAGTACTTC

D: NA
J: TRBJ2-1
size: NA
length: 14
V: TRBV7-2
CDR3: CASSLLQGPNEQFF
DNA: TGTGCCAGCAGCTTATTGCAGGGCCCCAATGAGCAGTTCTTC

D: NA
J: TRBJ2-1
size: NA
length: 14
V: TRBV2
CDR3: CASSDPSTGNEQFF
DNA: TGTGCCAGCAGTGATCCTAGCACGGGCAATGAGCAGTTCTTC

D: TRBD2
J: TRBJ2-7
size: NA
length: 16
V: TRBV11-1
CDR3: CASSFTTSGYSYEQYF
DNA: TGTGCCAGCAGCTTTACGACTAGCGGGTACTCCTACGAGCAGTACTTC

D: NA
J: TRBJ2-1
size: few
length: 13
V: TRBV3-1
CDR3: CASSQVRHRGQFF
DNA: TGTGCCAGCAGCCAAGTGCGGCACAGAGGGCAGTTCTTC

D: NA
J: TRBJ2-1
size: few
length: 14
V: TRBV20-1
CDR3: CSARQKTAYNEQFF
DNA: TGCAGTGCTCGACAGAAAACTGCCTACAATGAGCAGTTCTTC

D: NA
J: TRBJ2-3
size: many
length: 16
V: TRBV5-1
CDR3: CASSLAIGLNTDTQYF
DNA: TGCGCCAGCAGCTTGGCCATCGGGTTGAACACAGATACGCAGTATTTT

D: TRBD1
J: TRBJ2-3
size: many
length: 15
V: TRBV5-1
CDR3: CASSFDGTGDPAQYF
DNA: TGCGCCAGCAGCTTTGACGGGACAGGTGATCCTGCGCAGTATTTT

D: NA
J: TRBJ1-1
size: NA
length: 12
V: TRBV27
CDR3: CASSLRGAEAFF
DNA: TGTGCCAGCAGTTTGAGAGGTGCTGAAGCTTTCTTT

D: NA
J: TRBJ2-1
size: many
length: 16
V: TRBV7-8
CDR3: CASSFGPSGTHNEQFF
DNA: TGTGCCAGCAGCTTTGGCCCTTCCGGGACCCACAATGAGCAGTTCTTC

D: NA
J: TRBJ2-2
size: NA
length: 11
V: TRBV20-1
CDR3: CSAQPLGELFF
DNA: TGCAGTGCACAGCCCCTAGGGGAGCTGTTTTTT

D: TRBD1
J: TRBJ2-2
size: NA
length: 16
V: TRBV14
CDR3: CASSPPQGAPTGELFF
DNA: TGTGCCAGCAGCCCCCCGCAGGGGGCCCCCACCGGGGAGCTGTTTTTT

D: NA
J: TRBJ1-3
size: NA
length: 14
V: TRBV7-2
CDR3: CASSPGGGRDTIYF
DNA: TGTGCCAGCAGCCCAGGCGGGGGCCGGGACACCATATATTTT

D: NA
J: TRBJ1-1
size: NA
length: 13
V: TRBV4-3
CDR3: CASSQGRVTEAFF
DNA: TGCGCCAGCAGCCAAGGAAGGGTCACTGAAGCTTTCTTT

D: NA
J: TRBJ1-6
size: NA
length: 13
V: TRBV15
CDR3: CATSRDGFPPLHF
DNA: TGTGCCACCAGCAGGGATGGCTTTCCACCCCTCCACTTT

D: NA
J: TRBJ2-1
size: NA
length: 12
V: TRBV12-3/TRBV12-4
CDR3: CASRLSNNEQFF
DNA: TGTGCCAGCAGGCTATCTAACAATGAGCAGTTCTTC

D: NA
J: TRBJ2-5
size: NA
length: 14
V: TRBV2
CDR3: CASLRLAIQETQYF
DNA: TGTGCCAGCCTCCGGCTAGCCATCCAAGAGACCCAGTACTTC

D: NA
J: TRBJ1-5
size: NA
length: 16
V: TRBV27
CDR3: CASSFLARGSNQPQHF
DNA: TGTGCCAGCAGTTTTCTCGCCCGAGGGAGCAATCAGCCCCAGCATTTT

D: TRBD2
J: TRBJ2-7
size: NA
length: 14
V: TRBV7-3
CDR3: CASSLKGLAMEQYF
DNA: TGTGCCAGCAGCTTAAAGGGACTAGCGATGGAGCAGTACTTC

D: NA
J: TRBJ2-5
size: NA
length: 15
V: TRBV6-1
CDR3: CASSRTVLAPETQYF
DNA: TGTGCCAGCAGCCGAACAGTGCTAGCACCAGAGACCCAGTACTTC

D: NA
J: TRBJ1-1
size: many
length: 15
V: TRBV21-1
CDR3: CASSKGEEGGTEAFF
DNA: TGTGCCAGCAGCAAAGGGGAAGAGGGGGGCACTGAAGCTTTCTTT

D: TRBD1
J: TRBJ2-7
size: many
length: 16
V: TRBV15
CDR3: CATSRGGQRSSYEQYF
DNA: TGTGCCACCAGCAGAGGGGGACAGAGGAGCTCCTACGAGCAGTACTTC

D: NA
J: TRBJ2-5
size: NA
length: 14
V: TRBV12-3/TRBV12-4
CDR3: CASSFSSRGETQYF
DNA: TGTGCCAGCAGTTTTTCCTCTAGGGGAGAGACCCAGTACTTC

D: TRBD1
J: TRBJ2-3
size: NA
length: 16
V: TRBV19
CDR3: CASSADRVRGTDTQYF
DNA: TGTGCCAGTAGTGCGGACAGGGTGAGGGGGACAGATACGCAGTATTTT

D: TRBD2
J: TRBJ2-7
size: NA
length: 13
V: TRBV28
CDR3: CATTRGGFYEQYF
DNA: TGTGCCACCACACGGGGAGGGTTCTACGAGCAGTACTTC

D: TRBD2
J: TRBJ2-7
size: many
length: 18
V: TRBV25-1
CDR3: CASSESAFGGRFPFEQYF
DNA: TGTGCCAGCAGTGAATCAGCGTTCGGCGGGAGGTTTCCTTTCGAGCAGTACTTC

D: NA
J: TRBJ1-5
size: many
length: 14
V: TRBV12-3/TRBV12-4
CDR3: CASSLGTSNQPQHF
DNA: TGTGCCAGCAGTTTAGGTACTAGCAATCAGCCCCAGCATTTT

D: TRBD2
J: TRBJ2-1
size: NA
length: 20
V: TRBV5-1
CDR3: CASSPMGLAGGRVYSNEQFF
DNA: TGCGCCAGCAGCCCTATGGGACTAGCGGGAGGGCGAGTTTATTCCAATGAGCAGTTCTTC

D: TRBD1
J: TRBJ2-2
size: NA
length: 18
V: TRBV5-1
CDR3: CASSLWDRGRVNTGELFF
DNA: TGCGCCAGCAGCTTGTGGGACAGGGGACGAGTGAACACCGGGGAGCTGTTTTTT

D: TRBD1
J: TRBJ1-2
size: NA
length: 16
V: TRBV6-2/TRBV6-3
CDR3: CASSPFAQGAIYGYTF
DNA: TGTGCCAGCAGTCCCTTCGCGCAGGGGGCGATTTATGGCTACACCTTC